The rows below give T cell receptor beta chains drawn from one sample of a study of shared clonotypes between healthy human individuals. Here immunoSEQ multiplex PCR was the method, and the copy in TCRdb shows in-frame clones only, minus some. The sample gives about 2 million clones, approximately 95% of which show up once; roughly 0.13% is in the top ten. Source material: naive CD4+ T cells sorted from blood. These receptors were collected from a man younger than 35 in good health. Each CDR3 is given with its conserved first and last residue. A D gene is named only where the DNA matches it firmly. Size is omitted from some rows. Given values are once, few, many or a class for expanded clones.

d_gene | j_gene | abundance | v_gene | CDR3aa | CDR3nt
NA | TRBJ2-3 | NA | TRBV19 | CASSPRDKTDTQYF | TGTGCCAGTAGTCCCCGGGACAAGACAGATACGCAGTATTTT
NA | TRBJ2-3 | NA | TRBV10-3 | CAISSTTSTGTDTQYF | TGTGCCATCAGTTCGACTACTAGTACCGGCACAGATACGCAGTATTTT
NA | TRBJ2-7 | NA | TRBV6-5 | CASSYGGNYYEQYF | TGTGCCAGCAGTTACGGCGGAAACTACTACGAGCAGTACTTC
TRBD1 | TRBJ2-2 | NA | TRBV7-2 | CASSPQGVGGELFF | TGTGCCAGCAGCCCGCAGGGGGTTGGCGGGGAGCTGTTTTTT
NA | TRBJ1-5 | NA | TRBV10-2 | CASRLGGNQPQHF | TGCGCCAGCAGGTTGGGGGGCAATCAGCCCCAGCATTTT
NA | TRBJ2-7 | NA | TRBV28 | CAISPRSYEQYF | TGTGCCATTTCACCCCGGTCCTACGAGCAGTACTTC
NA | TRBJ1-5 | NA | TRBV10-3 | CAIQVSADQPQHF | TGTGCCATCCAAGTGTCGGCTGATCAGCCCCAGCATTTT
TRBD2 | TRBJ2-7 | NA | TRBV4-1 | CASSPLGLAGGIRAYEQYF | TGCGCCAGCAGCCCCCTAGGACTAGCGGGAGGGATAAGGGCCTACGAGCAGTACTTC
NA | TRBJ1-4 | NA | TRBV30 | CAWSTQGTEKLFF | TGTGCCTGGAGTACCCAGGGGACTGAAAAACTGTTTTTT
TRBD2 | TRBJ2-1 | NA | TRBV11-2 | CASSSSLTSGVLNEQFF | TGTGCCAGCAGCTCCTCCCTGACTAGCGGAGTACTCAATGAGCAGTTCTTC
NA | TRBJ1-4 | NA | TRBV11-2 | CASTLGGGGEKLFF | TGTGCCAGCACCCTTGGGGGGGGCGGTGAAAAACTGTTTTTT
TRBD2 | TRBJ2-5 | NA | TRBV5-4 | CASSLLLAGTPTQYF | TGTGCCAGCAGCTTGCTACTAGCGGGGACGCCGACCCAGTACTTC
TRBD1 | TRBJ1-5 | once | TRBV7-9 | CASSSDRGLSNQPQHF | TGTGCCAGCAGTTCGGACAGGGGGCTGAGCAATCAGCCCCAGCATTTT
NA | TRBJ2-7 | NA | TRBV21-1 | CASSTWFRDRGIYEQYF | TGTGCCAGCAGCACCTGGTTCCGTGACAGGGGCATTTACGAGCAGTACTTC
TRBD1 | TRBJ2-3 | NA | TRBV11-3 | CASSSGQIGVTDTQYF | TGTGCCAGCAGCTCGGGACAGATTGGGGTTACAGATACGCAGTATTTT
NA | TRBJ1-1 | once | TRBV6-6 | CASSRQNTEAFF | TGTGCCAGCAGTCGACAGAACACTGAAGCTTTCTTT
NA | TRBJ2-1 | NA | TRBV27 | CASWTSYNEQFF | TGTGCCAGCTGGACTTCCTACAATGAGCAGTTCTTC
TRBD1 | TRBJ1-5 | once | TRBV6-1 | CASSELDRVGQPQHF | TGTGCCAGCAGTGAACTAGACAGGGTAGGCCAGCCCCAGCATTTT
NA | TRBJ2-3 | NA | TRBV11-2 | CASSLGRGRSASTDTQYF | TGTGCCAGCAGCTTAGGGAGGGGGCGGTCGGCTAGCACAGATACGCAGTATTTT
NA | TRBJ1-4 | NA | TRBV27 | CASSRDLREKLFF | TGTGCCAGCAGTCGAGACTTACGTGAAAAACTGTTTTTT
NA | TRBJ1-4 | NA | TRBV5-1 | CASSLAAGYRNEKLFF | TGCGCCAGCAGTCTCGCTGCAGGGTATCGAAATGAAAAACTGTTTTTT
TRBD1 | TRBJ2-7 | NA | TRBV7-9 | CASSPGQPPYEQYF | TGTGCCAGCAGCCCGGGACAGCCCCCCTACGAGCAGTACTTC
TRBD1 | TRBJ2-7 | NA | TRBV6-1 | CASSGTGNYEQYF | TGTGCCAGCTCTGGGACAGGGAACTACGAGCAGTACTTC
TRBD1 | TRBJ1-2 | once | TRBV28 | CASSSPGQGAYGYTF | TGTGCCAGCAGTTCCCCGGGACAGGGGGCCTATGGCTACACCTTC
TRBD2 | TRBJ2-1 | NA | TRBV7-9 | CASSSAAGTSGYNEQFF | TGTGCCAGCAGTTCCGCCGCCGGGACTAGCGGTTACAATGAGCAGTTCTTC
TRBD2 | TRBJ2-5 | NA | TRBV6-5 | CATSGGKLTQETQYF | TGTGCCACCTCCGGGGGGAAACTTACCCAAGAGACCCAGTACTTC
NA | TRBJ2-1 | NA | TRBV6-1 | CASSEPRGPGAAEQFF | TGTGCCAGCAGTGAGCCGAGAGGGCCAGGGGCCGCTGAGCAGTTCTTC
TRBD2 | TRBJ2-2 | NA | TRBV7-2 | CASSLAALAGTGELFF | TGTGCCAGCAGCTTAGCGGCTCTAGCGGGGACCGGGGAGCTGTTTTTT
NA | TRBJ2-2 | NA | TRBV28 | CASSFGRGNTGELFF | TGTGCCAGCAGTTTTGGTCGGGGGAACACCGGGGAGCTGTTTTTT